Listed below are T cell receptor beta chains from one sample, sequenced in a study of response to subunit inactivated influenza vaccine. TCRdb ran MiXCR on the RT-PCR reads and lists one entry per CDR3 protein. The table includes hundreds of thousands of distinct CDR3 sequences, less than 20% detected once. Here the sequenced sample was PBMCs from blood, taken 5 days after vaccination. The source of these receptors is a man in his fifties or sixties who received an inactivated influenza vaccine. The CDR3 runs from the conserved cysteine through the conserved F or W. A D gene is named only where the DNA matches it firmly. Clone size, where shown, is once, few, many, or a class for clones that have expanded.

j_call clone_size d_call v_call cdr3_aa cdr3_nt
TRBJ2-7 few TRBD2 TRBV18 CASSPGLASTYEQYF TGTGCCAGCTCACCGGGACTAGCGAGCACCTACGAGCAGTACTTC
TRBJ2-3 . TRBD2 TRBV20-1 CSAAQAGVSDTQYF TGCAGTGCCGCCCAAGCGGGAGTTTCAGATACGCAGTATTTT
TRBJ1-4 few . TRBV7-8 CASSWKPNRVGEKLFF TGTGCCAGCAGCTGGAAACCAAACAGGGTTGGTGAAAAACTGTTTTTT
TRBJ2-7 . . TRBV7-2 CASSLFAGLYEQYF TGTGCCAGCAGCTTATTTGCCGGACTCTACGAGCAGTACTTC
TRBJ2-3 few TRBD2 TRBV2 CASGGLAGFSDTQYF TGTGCCAGCGGGGGACTAGCGGGATTTTCAGATACGCAGTATTTT
TRBJ1-5 few . TRBV7-8 CASSLAARYQPQHF TGTGCCAGCAGCTTAGCGGCTAGGTATCAGCCCCAGCATTTT
TRBJ2-5 few . TRBV29-1 CSVEPLGRETQYF TGCAGCGTTGAGCCGTTGGGCCGGGAGACCCAGTACTTC
TRBJ1-1 few . TRBV20-1 CSATVALWIKNTEAFF TGCAGTGCTACGGTCGCACTGTGGATTAAGAACACTGAAGCTTTCTTT
TRBJ2-3 . . TRBV12-3/TRBV12-4 CASSLGRGRPYF TGTGCCAGCAGTTTAGGGCGGGGCCGCCCGTATTTT
TRBJ2-5 . . TRBV20-1 CSALPGGETQYF TGCAGTGCCCTTCCAGGAGGAGAGACCCAGTACTTC
TRBJ1-1 few TRBD1 TRBV10-3 CAISANRGRERNTEAFF TGTGCCATCAGTGCAAACAGGGGGCGTGAGCGGAACACTGAAGCTTTCTTT
TRBJ2-7 few . TRBV5-6 CASRELGSYEQYF TGTGCCAGCCGTGAGTTGGGTTCCTACGAGCAGTACTTC
TRBJ2-1 . . TRBV4-1 CASTPRYGESPYNEQFF TGCGCCAGCACACCGCGTTATGGAGAGAGCCCCTACAATGAGCAGTTCTTC
TRBJ1-6 . . TRBV6-5 CASRLGQNNSPLHF TGTGCCAGCAGACTCGGACAGAATAATTCACCCCTCCACTTT
TRBJ2-7 once TRBD2 TRBV28 CASRFSGRAGEQYF TGTGCCAGCAGATTTAGCGGGAGGGCCGGGGAGCAGTACTTC
TRBJ2-7 . TRBD2 TRBV10-3 CARTGRGYEQYF TGTGCCAGAACGGGGAGGGGCTACGAGCAGTACTTC
TRBJ1-1 . . TRBV20-1 CSARVGYEAFF TGCAGTGCTAGAGTTGGCTATGAAGCTTTCTTT
TRBJ2-1 . TRBD2 TRBV7-8 CASSLVRAGGGEQFF TGTGCCAGCAGCTTAGTTCGAGCGGGGGGAGGCGAGCAGTTCTTC
TRBJ1-1 few . TRBV29-1 CSTSKNTEAFF TGCAGCACGAGCAAGAACACTGAAGCTTTCTTT
TRBJ1-1 . TRBD1 TRBV20-1 CSARLGQYTEAFF TGCAGTGCTCGACTGGGACAGTACACTGAAGCTTTCTTT
TRBJ2-1 . . TRBV29-1 CSVVSTTGNEQFF TGCAGCGTTGTGTCTACCACAGGGAATGAGCAGTTCTTC
TRBJ2-6 few . TRBV6-2/TRBV6-3 CASRAPSSGANVLTF TGTGCCAGCAGGGCCCCGAGCTCTGGGGCCAACGTCCTGACTTTC
TRBJ2-1 few TRBD1 TRBV18 CASSASGQGVAKRGGFEQFF TGTGCCAGCTCAGCATCGGGACAGGGGGTCGCAAAAAGAGGAGGGTTTGAGCAGTTCTTC
TRBJ2-7 many . TRBV3-1 CASSQGGEQYF TGTGCCAGCAGCCAAGGGGGAGAGCAGTACTTC
TRBJ2-1 . TRBD2 TRBV25-1 CASASGSRNEQFF TGTGCCAGCGCTAGCGGGAGTCGCAATGAGCAGTTCTTC
TRBJ2-1 few TRBD1 TRBV7-2 CASSFTGENEQFF TGTGCCAGCAGCTTCACAGGGGAGAATGAGCAGTTCTTC
TRBJ1-2 few . TRBV11-2 CASSLGSHRYGYTF TGTGCCAGCAGCTTAGGCTCCCACCGCTATGGCTACACCTTC